This T cell receptor (beta chain) is drawn from a study of blood T cells in healthy people across ages (dated by TCRdb to the mid-2010s). About the full investigation: In model experiments, template switching captured about one uniquely barcoded TCR beta cDNA molecule for every two T cells. Age-related changes in TCR beta repertoire diversity were measured in the study by deep sequencing normalized with unique cDNA molecular identifiers. Four age groups were formed from the donors: young (average roughly 16 years), middle-aged (less than 40), aged (62) and long-lived (less than 85). To avoid experimental bias, donors of different ages were randomly spread across the sequencing lanes. For two donors (one aged 18 to 29 and one aged 80 or older), the study analyzed two additional independent replicas of 1 million unique cDNA reads from the same blood draw.

Receptor amplification or capture employed 5' RACE. The sequencing machine was an Illumina HiSeq 2500. A second PCR of roughly 6 to 11 cycles was run with a J-beta primer mix and a sample-barcoded 5' primer. A unique molecular identifier was introduced onto each TCR beta cDNA molecule by a template-switch 5' adaptor carrying 12 random nucleotides. Each sample yielded at least 2.5 million CDR3-containing paired-end reads. The Mint cDNA synthesis kit, primed by a TRBC-specific oligonucleotide, was used to synthesize first-strand cDNA from all RNA. Following uracil-DNA glycosylase treatment, all cDNA underwent a first 18-cycle PCR with the universal primers M1SS and BC2_uni_R. The published analysis was carried out like this. Each sample was normalized by randomly selecting 1 million high-quality reads, each carrying a distinct molecular identifier. Reads sharing molecular identifiers were discarded rather than binned into consensus sequences. MiTCR, set to a Q25 quality threshold and the strictest error-elimination algorithm, was used for CDR3 identification, clonotype clustering and error correction. A nonparametric unseen species model using Euler transformation provided a lower-bound estimate of total TCR beta diversity. TCRdb reran the public reads through fastp at Q25 and MiXCR, keeping productive beta chains. All rows with the same CDR3 protein become a single entry with the most common DNA and genes. These V and J calls are TCRdb output, not the study's own analysis. The sample table shows roughly 1.6 million distinct CDR3 sequences, and about 35% are seen once. Around 10% of the sample is held by the ten biggest clonotypes.

Systemically healthy Caucasian individuals from Russia, over 30 in total and aged roughly 6 to 100 years, were included as donors. Roughly 10 milliliters of peripheral blood were drawn from each donor into EDTA-treated Vacutainer tubes. Ficoll-Paque density-gradient centrifugation was used to isolate PBMCs, with at least 6.5 million per sample. Total RNA, at least 6 micrograms per sample, was extracted from PBMCs with Trizol reagent. For every donor, flow cytometry on a PBMC aliquot measured the percentage of naive CD45RAhigh/CD27high T cells. The full study reports these points: Total diversity estimates from one million sequenced T cells were considered lower bounds and underestimates. Observed TCR beta diversity correlated strongly with the percentage of naive T cells measured by flow cytometry. The CMV infection status of donors was not known, potentially confounding age-related changes in expanded clonotypes. Compared with the aged group, the long-lived group had more naive CD4+ T cells, fewer expanded clones and increased TCR diversity, suggesting age selection. Conclusive comparison of naive and antigen-experienced compartments was prevented by the profiling of bulk unsorted PBMCs. As age increased, observed TCR beta diversity per million T cells dropped in a roughly linear way, and a significant reduction was already evident by age about 40.

The junction carries 23 bases between V and J, which are trimmed by 9 bases and 4 bases respectively. The germline V gene supplies CDR1 SGHAT and CDR2 FQNNGV. The CDR3, from cysteine to phenylalanine, totals 16 residues. Kept here is only the CDR3 DNA, which spans 48 bases and is read in frame from base 1. About this clonotype itself: It lacks a known antigen. No qualities accompany the bases; no much larger clone lies one base away.

The chain was built from TRBV11-2 and TRBJ2-3; TRBD2 could be the D gene, as 5 bases match. The sequencing sample was made of blood. The sequence was collected from a woman in her 30s in good health. The nucleotides read TGTGCCAGAGCCCACTTTAGCGACTATACCCCAGATACGCAGTATTTT. Its protein product is CARAHFSDYTPDTQYF. The entire variable domain, with the stretches around the CDR3 drawn from the reference TRBV11-2 and TRBJ2-3 proteins, is EAGVAQSPRYKIIEKRQSVAFWCNPISGHATLYWYQQILGQGPKLLIQFQNNGVVDDSQLPKDRFSAERLKGVDSTLKIQPAKLEDSAVYLCARAHFSDYTPDTQYFGPGTRLTVL.